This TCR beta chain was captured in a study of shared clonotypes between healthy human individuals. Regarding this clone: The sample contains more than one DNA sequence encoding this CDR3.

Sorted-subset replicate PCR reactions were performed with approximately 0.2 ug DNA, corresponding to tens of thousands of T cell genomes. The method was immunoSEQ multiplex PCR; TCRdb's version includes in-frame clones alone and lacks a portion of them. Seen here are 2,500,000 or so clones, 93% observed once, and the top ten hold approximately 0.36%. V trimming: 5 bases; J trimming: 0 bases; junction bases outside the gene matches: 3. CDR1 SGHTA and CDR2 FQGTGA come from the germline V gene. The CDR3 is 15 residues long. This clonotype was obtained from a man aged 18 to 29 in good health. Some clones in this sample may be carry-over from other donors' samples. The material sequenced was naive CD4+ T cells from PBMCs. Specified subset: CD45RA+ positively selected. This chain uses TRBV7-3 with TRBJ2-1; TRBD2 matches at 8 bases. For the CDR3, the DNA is TGTGCCAGCAGCCTAAGCGGGAGCTCCTACAATGAGCAGTTCTTC. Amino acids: CASSLSGSSYNEQFF.